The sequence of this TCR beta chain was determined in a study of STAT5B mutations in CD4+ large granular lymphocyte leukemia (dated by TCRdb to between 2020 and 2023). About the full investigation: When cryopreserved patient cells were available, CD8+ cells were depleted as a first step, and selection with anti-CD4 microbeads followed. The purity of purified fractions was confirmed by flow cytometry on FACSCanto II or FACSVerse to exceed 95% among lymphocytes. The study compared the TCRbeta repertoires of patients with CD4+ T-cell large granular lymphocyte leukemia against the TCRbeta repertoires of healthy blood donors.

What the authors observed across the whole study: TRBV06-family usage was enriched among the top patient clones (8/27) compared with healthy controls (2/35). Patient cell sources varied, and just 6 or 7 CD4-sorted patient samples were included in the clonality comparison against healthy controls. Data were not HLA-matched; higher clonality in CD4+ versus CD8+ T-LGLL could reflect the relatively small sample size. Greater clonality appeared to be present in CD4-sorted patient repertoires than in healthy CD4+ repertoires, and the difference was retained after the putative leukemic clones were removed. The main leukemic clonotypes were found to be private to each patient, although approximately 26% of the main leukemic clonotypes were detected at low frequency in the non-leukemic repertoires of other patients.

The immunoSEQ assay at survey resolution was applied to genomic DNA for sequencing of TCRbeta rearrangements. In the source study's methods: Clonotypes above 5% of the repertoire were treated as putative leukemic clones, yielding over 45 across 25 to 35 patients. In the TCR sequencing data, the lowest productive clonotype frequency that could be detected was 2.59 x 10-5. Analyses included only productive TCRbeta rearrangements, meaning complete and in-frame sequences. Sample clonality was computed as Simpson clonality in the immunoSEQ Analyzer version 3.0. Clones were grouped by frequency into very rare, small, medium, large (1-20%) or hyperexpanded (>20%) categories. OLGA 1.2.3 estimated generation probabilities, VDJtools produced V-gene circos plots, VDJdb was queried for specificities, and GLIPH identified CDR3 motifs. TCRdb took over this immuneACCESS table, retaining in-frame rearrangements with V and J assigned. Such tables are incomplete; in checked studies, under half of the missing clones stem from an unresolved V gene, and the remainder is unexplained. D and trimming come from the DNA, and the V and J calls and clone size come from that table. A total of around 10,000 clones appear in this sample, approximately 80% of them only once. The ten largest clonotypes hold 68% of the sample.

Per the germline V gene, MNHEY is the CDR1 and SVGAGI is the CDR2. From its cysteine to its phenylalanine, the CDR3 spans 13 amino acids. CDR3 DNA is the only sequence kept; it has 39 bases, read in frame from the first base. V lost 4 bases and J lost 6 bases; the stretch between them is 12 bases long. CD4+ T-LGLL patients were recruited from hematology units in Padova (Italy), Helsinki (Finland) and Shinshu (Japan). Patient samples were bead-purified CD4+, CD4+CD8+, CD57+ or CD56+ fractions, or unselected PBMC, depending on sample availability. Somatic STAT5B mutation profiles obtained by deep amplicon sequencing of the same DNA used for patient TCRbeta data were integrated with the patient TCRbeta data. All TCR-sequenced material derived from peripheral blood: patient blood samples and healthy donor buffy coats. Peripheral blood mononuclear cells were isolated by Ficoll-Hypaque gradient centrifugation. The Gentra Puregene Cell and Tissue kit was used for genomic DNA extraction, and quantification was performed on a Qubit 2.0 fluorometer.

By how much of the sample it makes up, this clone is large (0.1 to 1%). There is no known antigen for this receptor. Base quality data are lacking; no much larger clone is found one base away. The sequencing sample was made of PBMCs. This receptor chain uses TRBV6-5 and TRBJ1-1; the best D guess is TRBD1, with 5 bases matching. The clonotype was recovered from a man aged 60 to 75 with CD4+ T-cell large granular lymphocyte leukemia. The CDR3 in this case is CASSFRQNSEAFF. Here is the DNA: TGTGCCAGCAGTTTTCGACAGAATTCTGAAGCTTTCTTT.